Listed below are T cell receptor beta chains from one sample, sequenced in a study of CD4 T cells in relation to SARS-CoV-2 and coronaviruses. Sequencing was performed with immunoSEQ multiplex PCR; in TCRdb, only in-frame clones are kept and a portion is missing. The sample has more than 20,000 clones; about three fifths are singletons. Which antigens these TCRs recognize remains unknown. The sample taken for sequencing was CD4+ T cells from PBMCs, cultured in vitro. The receptor source for this set is a human donor in good health. Both conserved end residues are part of each CDR3. The D gene is left open where the match is weak. A row's size may be missing; if present it is once, few, many or a size class.

TRBJ2-5 . TRBD2 TRBV7-8 CASSLRWSGKQETQYF TGTGCCAGCAGCCTGAGGTGGAGCGGGAAACAAGAGACCCAGTACTTC
TRBJ1-1 . . TRBV19 CASSSRVGNTEAFF TGTGCCAGTAGTAGCAGGGTGGGGAACACTGAAGCTTTCTTT
TRBJ2-7 few TRBD2 TRBV7-2 CASSESIAGVGYEQYF TGTGCCAGCAGCGAGTCCATAGCGGGAGTGGGCTACGAGCAGTACTTC
TRBJ2-7 . . TRBV19 CASSITDRAVEQYF TGTGCCAGTAGTATAACCGACAGAGCCGTGGAGCAGTACTTC
TRBJ1-5 . TRBD1 TRBV6-5 CASSAGQGNQPQHF TGTGCCAGCAGCGCGGGACAGGGGAATCAGCCCCAGCATTTT
TRBJ2-7 . . TRBV4-1 CASSQQMLSSYEQYF TGCGCCAGCAGCCAACAGATGTTGAGCTCCTACGAGCAGTACTTC
TRBJ2-7 . . TRBV3-1/TRBV3-2 CASSYNSGQSEQYF TGTGCCAGCAGCTACAATTCAGGACAGAGCGAGCAGTACTTC
TRBJ1-3 . . TRBV7-2 CASSLLTGGGFSGNTIYF TGTGCCAGCAGCTTACTCACAGGAGGAGGTTTCTCTGGAAACACCATATATTTT
TRBJ2-7 . TRBD1 TRBV7-9 CASSPRTGTGSFEQYF TGTGCCAGCAGCCCACGGACCGGGACAGGGTCTTTCGAGCAGTACTTC
TRBJ2-1 . TRBD2 TRBV7-2 CASSLNARGAFYNEQFF TGTGCCAGCAGCTTAAACGCGCGGGGGGCTTTCTACAATGAGCAGTTCTTC
TRBJ1-2 . TRBD1 TRBV4-1 CASSQETRQGRPGHYGYTF TGCGCCAGCAGCCAAGAAACCCGACAGGGAAGGCCCGGCCACTATGGCTACACCTTC